The rows below give T cell receptor beta chains drawn from one sample of a study of glioma-infiltrating T cells. MiXCR was run by TCRdb on the multiplex PCR reads, yielding one entry per CDR3 protein. The top ten hold over 12% of the sample, which has approximately 110,000 distinct CDR3 sequences, roughly 24% seen once. Sequencing was performed on glioma tissue, nonneoplastic brain tissue, or PBMCs (not recorded which). These receptors all stem from a human donor with low-grade glioma or glioblastoma, undergoing nonglioma brain surgery, or in good health (not recorded which). Each CDR3 is given with its conserved first and last residue. Fields, in order: CDR3 protein, J gene, D gene, clone size, V gene. A D gene is named only where the DNA matches it firmly. Not all rows give a size; the values are once, few, many and, for expanded clones, a class.

CDR3 protein: CSVTEGATNQPQHF
J gene: TRBJ1-5
D gene: -
clone size: -
V gene: TRBV29-1

CDR3 protein: CASSTRASWVAGDETQYF
J gene: TRBJ2-5
D gene: TRBD2
clone size: -
V gene: TRBV12-3/TRBV12-4

CDR3 protein: CASSSTGATSTDTQYF
J gene: TRBJ2-3
D gene: TRBD1
clone size: many
V gene: TRBV7-6

CDR3 protein: CASSQGRRDRVYEQYF
J gene: TRBJ2-7
D gene: TRBD1
clone size: few
V gene: TRBV3-1

CDR3 protein: CASRETGRDTEAFF
J gene: TRBJ1-1
D gene: TRBD1
clone size: many
V gene: TRBV6-1

CDR3 protein: CASSPLGQGRRKLFF
J gene: TRBJ1-4
D gene: TRBD1
clone size: many
V gene: TRBV7-9

CDR3 protein: CASSLDQVGLFKGNEQFF
J gene: TRBJ2-1
D gene: -
clone size: many
V gene: TRBV11-2

CDR3 protein: CASSLYTGGVTEAFF
J gene: TRBJ1-1
D gene: TRBD1
clone size: few
V gene: TRBV12-3/TRBV12-4

CDR3 protein: CSVVGLGSYNEQFF
J gene: TRBJ2-1
D gene: -
clone size: few
V gene: TRBV20-1

CDR3 protein: CASSSPAPHNEQFF
J gene: TRBJ2-1
D gene: -
clone size: many
V gene: TRBV6-1

CDR3 protein: CASGQDGRNTEAFF
J gene: TRBJ1-1
D gene: -
clone size: -
V gene: TRBV4-1

CDR3 protein: CASSPTQSADTQYF
J gene: TRBJ2-3
D gene: -
clone size: many
V gene: TRBV19

CDR3 protein: CASSFGEFGTEAFF
J gene: TRBJ1-1
D gene: -
clone size: many
V gene: TRBV6-2/TRBV6-3

CDR3 protein: CASSNVYGQVGNNEQLF
J gene: TRBJ2-1
D gene: TRBD1
clone size: once
V gene: TRBV6-8

CDR3 protein: CASSARLAEFQETQYF
J gene: TRBJ2-5
D gene: TRBD2
clone size: medium-sized
V gene: TRBV7-2

CDR3 protein: CASSQGTGANYGYTF
J gene: TRBJ1-2
D gene: TRBD1
clone size: many
V gene: TRBV3-1

CDR3 protein: CATRAGDQPQHF
J gene: TRBJ1-5
D gene: -
clone size: many
V gene: TRBV19

CDR3 protein: CASSEEERQGTDTQYF
J gene: TRBJ2-3
D gene: -
clone size: many
V gene: TRBV6-1

CDR3 protein: CATSDTYDQPQHF
J gene: TRBJ1-5
D gene: -
clone size: many
V gene: TRBV24-1

CDR3 protein: CASSAKGFQFTHEQYF
J gene: TRBJ2-7
D gene: -
clone size: many
V gene: TRBV19

CDR3 protein: CSAPGLAGGIVTYEQYF
J gene: TRBJ2-7
D gene: TRBD2
clone size: many
V gene: TRBV20-1

CDR3 protein: CASSSRGRDEQYF
J gene: TRBJ2-7
D gene: -
clone size: many
V gene: TRBV12-3/TRBV12-4

CDR3 protein: CASSLGLAGGPSSYNEQFF
J gene: TRBJ2-1
D gene: TRBD2
clone size: many
V gene: TRBV28

CDR3 protein: CAISESGVWGVNDIYEQYF
J gene: TRBJ2-7
D gene: -
clone size: -
V gene: TRBV10-3

CDR3 protein: CASSFRQDEPQHF
J gene: TRBJ1-5
D gene: -
clone size: many
V gene: TRBV27

CDR3 protein: CASSPSPGERYNEQFF
J gene: TRBJ2-1
D gene: -
clone size: many
V gene: TRBV4-3

CDR3 protein: CASSLEGGTDTEAFF
J gene: TRBJ1-1
D gene: TRBD1
clone size: few
V gene: TRBV5-1

CDR3 protein: CASSRTGIETQYF
J gene: TRBJ2-5
D gene: TRBD1
clone size: many
V gene: TRBV7-2

CDR3 protein: CASTDTQGAGPSYEQYF
J gene: TRBJ2-7
D gene: TRBD1
clone size: many
V gene: TRBV28

CDR3 protein: CASSQGPASAAYEQYF
J gene: TRBJ2-7
D gene: -
clone size: many
V gene: TRBV4-3

CDR3 protein: CSARQGSNEQFF
J gene: TRBJ2-1
D gene: TRBD1
clone size: many
V gene: TRBV20-1

CDR3 protein: CAISVAQGENTEAFF
J gene: TRBJ1-1
D gene: TRBD1
clone size: many
V gene: TRBV10-3

CDR3 protein: CSVDLSETQYF
J gene: TRBJ2-5
D gene: -
clone size: few
V gene: TRBV29-1

CDR3 protein: CSVLSGSGNTIYF
J gene: TRBJ1-3
D gene: -
clone size: many
V gene: TRBV29-1

CDR3 protein: CASSLNPPPGELFF
J gene: TRBJ2-2
D gene: -
clone size: many
V gene: TRBV7-7

CDR3 protein: CASSVGGNYGYTF
J gene: TRBJ1-2
D gene: -
clone size: many
V gene: TRBV19

CDR3 protein: CASSPVLAASYEQYF
J gene: TRBJ2-7
D gene: TRBD2
clone size: many
V gene: TRBV6-2/TRBV6-3